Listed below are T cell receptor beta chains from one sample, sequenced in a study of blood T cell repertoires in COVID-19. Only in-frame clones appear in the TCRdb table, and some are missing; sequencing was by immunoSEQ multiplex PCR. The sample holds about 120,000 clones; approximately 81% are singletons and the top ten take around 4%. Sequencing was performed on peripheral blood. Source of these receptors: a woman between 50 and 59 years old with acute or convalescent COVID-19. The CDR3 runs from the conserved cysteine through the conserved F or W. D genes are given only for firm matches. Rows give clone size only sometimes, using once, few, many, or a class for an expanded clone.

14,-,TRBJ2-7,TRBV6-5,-,CASSYWGSSYEQYF,TGTGCCAGCAGTTACTGGGGCAGCTCCTACGAGCAGTACTTC
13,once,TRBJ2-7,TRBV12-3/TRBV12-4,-,CASSLKGPYEQYF,TGTGCCAGCAGTTTGAAGGGGCCCTACGAGCAGTACTTC
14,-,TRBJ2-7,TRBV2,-,CASSVSTGIYEQYF,TGTGCCAGCAGTGTTTCAACAGGGATCTACGAGCAGTACTTC
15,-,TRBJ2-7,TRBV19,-,CASSIGQDWSYEQYF,TGTGCCAGTAGTATAGGACAGGATTGGTCCTACGAGCAGTACTTC
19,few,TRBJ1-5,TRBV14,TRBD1,CASSQVLQGGMRSNQPQHF,TGTGCCAGCAGCCAAGTTTTACAGGGGGGTATGCGGAGCAATCAGCCCCAGCATTTT
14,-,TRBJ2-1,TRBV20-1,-,CSASVGPEYNEQFF,TGCAGTGCTAGTGTGGGGCCGGAGTACAATGAGCAGTTCTTC
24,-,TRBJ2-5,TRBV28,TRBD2,CASRAQSRRLAGVLRSKYQETQYF,TGTGCCAGCAGAGCCCAATCAAGGAGACTAGCGGGAGTGTTGCGTTCGAAGTACCAAGAGACCCAGTACTTC
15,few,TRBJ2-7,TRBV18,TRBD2,CASSPQREVSYEQYF,TGTGCCAGCTCCCCACAGCGGGAGGTCTCCTACGAGCAGTACTTC
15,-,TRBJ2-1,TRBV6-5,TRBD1,CASSYLSGQLNEQFF,TGTGCCAGCAGTTATCTATCGGGACAGCTCAATGAGCAGTTCTTC
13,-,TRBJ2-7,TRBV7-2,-,CASSLVPGYEQYF,TGTGCCAGCAGCTTAGTTCCAGGCTACGAGCAGTACTTC
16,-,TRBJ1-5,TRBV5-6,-,CASSLYNGETYQPQHF,TGTGCCAGCAGCTTGTACAACGGGGAAACATATCAGCCCCAGCATTTT
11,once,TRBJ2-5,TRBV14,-,CASSERETQYF,TGTGCCAGCAGCGAACGGGAGACCCAGTACTTC
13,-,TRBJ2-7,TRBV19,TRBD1,CATAGQGSYEQYF,TGTGCCACCGCGGGACAGGGATCCTACGAGCAGTACTTC
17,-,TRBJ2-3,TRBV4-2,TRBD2,CASSQETSGGRTDTQYF,TGTGCCAGCAGCCAAGAGACTAGCGGGGGCCGCACAGATACGCAGTATTTT
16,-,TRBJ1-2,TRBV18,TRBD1,CASSRIQGASDYGYTF,TGTGCCAGCTCAAGGATACAGGGGGCGAGTGACTATGGCTACACCTTC
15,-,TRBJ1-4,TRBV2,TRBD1,CASRKQGAANEKLFF,TGTGCCAGCAGGAAACAGGGGGCAGCTAATGAAAAACTGTTTTTT
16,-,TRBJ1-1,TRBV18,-,CASSPPGNRVYTEAFF,TGTGCCAGCTCACCACCGGGAAACAGGGTTTACACTGAAGCTTTCTTT
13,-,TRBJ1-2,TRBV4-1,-,CASSQDSFLGYTF,TGCGCCAGCAGCCAAGACTCCTTTTTGGGCTACACCTTC
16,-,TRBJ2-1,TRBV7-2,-,CASSLAVYLRGNEQFF,TGTGCCAGCAGCTTAGCCGTCTATCTTAGGGGGAATGAGCAGTTCTTC
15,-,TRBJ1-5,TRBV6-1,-,CASSEFGGVNQPQHF,TGTGCCAGCAGTGAATTCGGGGGAGTAAATCAGCCCCAGCATTTT
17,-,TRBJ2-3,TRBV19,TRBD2,CASSIPSGRPSTDTQYF,TGTGCCAGTAGTATCCCTAGCGGGCGGCCGTCCACAGATACGCAGTATTTT
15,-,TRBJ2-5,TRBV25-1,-,CASSDWTAGQETQYF,TGTGCCAGCAGTGATTGGACAGCCGGGCAAGAGACCCAGTACTTC
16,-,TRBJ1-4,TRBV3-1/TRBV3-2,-,CASSQDPTGTNEKLFF,TGTGCCAGCAGCCAAGATCCTACAGGGACTAATGAAAAACTGTTTTTT
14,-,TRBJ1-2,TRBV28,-,CASSINRVSYGYTF,TGTGCCAGCAGCATTAACAGGGTCTCCTATGGCTACACCTTC
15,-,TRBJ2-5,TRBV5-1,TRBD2,CASSLGGSKEETQYF,TGCGCCAGCAGCTTGGGCGGGAGCAAAGAAGAGACCCAGTACTTC
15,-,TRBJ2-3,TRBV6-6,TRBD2,CASKGLAGDTDTQYF,TGTGCCAGCAAGGGACTAGCGGGGGACACAGATACGCAGTATTTT
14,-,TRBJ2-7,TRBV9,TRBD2,CASSVPPASGEQYF,TGTGCCAGCAGCGTACCCCCGGCTAGCGGGGAGCAGTACTTC
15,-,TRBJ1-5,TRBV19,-,CASSIGGGDGQPQHF,TGTGCCAGTAGTATAGGAGGAGGGGACGGGCAGCCCCAGCATTTT
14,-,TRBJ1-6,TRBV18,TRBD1,CASSRGQFNSPLHF,TGTGCCAGCTCAAGGGGACAGTTTAATTCACCCCTCCACTTT
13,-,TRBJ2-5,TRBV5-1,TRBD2,CASRGLAGETQYF,TGCGCCAGCAGGGGACTAGCGGGAGAGACCCAGTACTTC